This is a list of T cell receptor beta chains from one sample in a study of read filtering for tumor transcriptome and immune sequencing. TCRdb passed the reads through MiXCR, listing each CDR3 protein once. This table holds 75,000 to 95,000 distinct CDR3 sequences, about a fifth found once. Sequencing was carried out using a population of CD138-negative cells sorted from bone marrow. The receptors derive from a donor aged 40 or older with multiple myeloma. The conserved cysteine and the conserved F or W are not part of the CDR3 here.

V gene	CDR3 protein
TRBV27	ASSLSGGTEAF
TRBV3-1	ASSQQRVSPEQF
TRBV19	ASSLRQGFNQPQH
TRBV5-1	ASSLGLARVTYEQY
TRBV5-6	ASSLPGASGGAWDEQF
TRBV18	ASSPQGKEQY
TRBV29-1	SVARLTKAMNTEAF
TRBV5-1	ASSFTTGGDNEQF
TRBV29-1	SIAGGLPVGTQY
TRBV7-9	ASSGRTVDQPQH
TRBV5-1	ASSWRTGGSYEQY
TRBV7-9	ASSQSGTEAF
TRBV2	ASKVQGENEQY
TRBV23-1	ASNPPGVIPEAF
TRBV6-5	ASSPRTGTTVELF
TRBV11-2	ASKGPGNTIY
TRBV6-4	ASSVRGTPTDTQY
TRBV29-1	SAGDRATYEQY
TRBV29-1	SVEGSGAGGHSYNEQF
TRBV28	ASSVPGLSYT
TRBV19	ASSTGQGVGEQY
TRBV6-5	ASSPDRGFNEKLF
TRBV28	ASRGDTDTQY
TRBV2	ASRETVNQPQH
TRBV11-2	ASSLDAGTGVQPQH
TRBV18	ASSPGGEETQY
TRBV11-3	ASSLKFGFSGRVI
TRBV27	ASSPRTGYYTEAF
TRBV18	ASSPPVGNTEAF
TRBV11-3	ASSQGGATGELF
TRBV6-2/TRBV6-3	ASSPRPLTQDYSNQPQH
TRBV28	ASSFRFRLETQY
TRBV28	ASTAGAGVPYEQY
TRBV5-8	ASSLTGSGVTGANVLT
TRBV28	ASSLRVPDTQY
TRBV5-1	ASSLEGQGARGKLF
TRBV11-2	ASSLDPWGTEETQH
TRBV29-1	SVVAHMNTEAF
TRBV7-9	ASSWTGAEQY
TRBV12-3/TRBV12-4	ASSLASQDNEQF
TRBV5-1	ASGEGAQDTQY
TRBV4-1	ASSLTTSVDTQY
TRBV28	ASAFTNTDTQY
TRBV6-6	ASSYSGTGVTQY
TRBV24-1	ATSELGQGGKGELF
TRBV18	ASPLGLRTDTQY
TRBV6-1	ASRTRFGNQPQH
TRBV12-3/TRBV12-4	ATSTGENSPLH
TRBV5-1	ASSRGTGVAEQY
TRBV27	ASSSRGLGANVLT